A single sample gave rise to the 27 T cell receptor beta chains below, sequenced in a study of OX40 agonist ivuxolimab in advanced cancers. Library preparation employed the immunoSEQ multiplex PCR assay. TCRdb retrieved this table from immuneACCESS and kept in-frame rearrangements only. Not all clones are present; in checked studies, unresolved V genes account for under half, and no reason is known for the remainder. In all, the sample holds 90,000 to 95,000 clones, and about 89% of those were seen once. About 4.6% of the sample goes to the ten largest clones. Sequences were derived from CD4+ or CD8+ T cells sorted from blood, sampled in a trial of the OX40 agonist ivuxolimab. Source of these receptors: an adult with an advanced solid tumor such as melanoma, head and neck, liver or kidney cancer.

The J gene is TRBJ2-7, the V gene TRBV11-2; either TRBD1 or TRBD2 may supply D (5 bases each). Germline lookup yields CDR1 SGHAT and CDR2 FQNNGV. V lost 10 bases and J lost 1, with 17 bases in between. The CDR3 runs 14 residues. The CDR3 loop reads CATTKGRQSYEQYF. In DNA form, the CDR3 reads TGTGCCACCACCAAGGGACGACAGTCCTACGAGCAGTACTTC.

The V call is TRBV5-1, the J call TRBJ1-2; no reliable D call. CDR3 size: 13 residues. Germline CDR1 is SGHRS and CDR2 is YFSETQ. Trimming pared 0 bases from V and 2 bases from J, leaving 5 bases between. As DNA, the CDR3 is TGCGCCAGCAGCTTGGAACAGAACTATGGCTACACCTTC. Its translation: CASSLEQNYGYTF.

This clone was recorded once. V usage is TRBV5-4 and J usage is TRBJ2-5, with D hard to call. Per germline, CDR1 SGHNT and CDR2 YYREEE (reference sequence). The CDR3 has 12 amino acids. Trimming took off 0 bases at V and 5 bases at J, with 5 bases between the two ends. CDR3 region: CASSLDRETQYF. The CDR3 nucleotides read TGTGCCAGCAGCTTGGACCGGGAGACCCAGTACTTC.

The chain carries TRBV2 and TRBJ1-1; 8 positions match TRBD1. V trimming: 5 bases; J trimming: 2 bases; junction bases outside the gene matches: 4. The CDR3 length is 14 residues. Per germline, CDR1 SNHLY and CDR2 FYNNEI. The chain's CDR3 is CASSWTGRNTEAFF. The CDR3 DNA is TGTGCCAGCAGTTGGACAGGGAGAAACACTGAAGCTTTCTTT.

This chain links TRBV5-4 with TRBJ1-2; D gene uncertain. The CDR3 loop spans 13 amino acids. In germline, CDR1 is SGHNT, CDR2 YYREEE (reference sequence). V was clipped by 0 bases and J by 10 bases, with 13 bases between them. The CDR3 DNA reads TGTGCCAGCAGCTTGGCCTCGGGGTCTGCCTACACCTTC. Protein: CASSLASGSAYTF.

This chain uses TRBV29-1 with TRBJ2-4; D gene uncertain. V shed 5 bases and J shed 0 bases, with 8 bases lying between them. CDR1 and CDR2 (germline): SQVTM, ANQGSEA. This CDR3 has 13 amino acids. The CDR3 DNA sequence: TGCAGCGTTTCGCCTGGAGCCAAAAACATTCAGTACTTC. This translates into CSVSPGAKNIQYF.

This chain's CDR3 is CASSEALGRGETEAFF. The CDR3 DNA reads as TGTGCCAGCAGTGAAGCGCTTGGCAGGGGGGAGACTGAAGCTTTCTTT. The V call is TRBV2, the J call TRBJ1-1, with 7 bases identical to TRBD1. With 0 bases clipped from V and 5 bases from J, the junction kept 9 bases outside the gene matches. Germline CDR1 and CDR2: SNHLY and FYNNEI. CDR3 length: 16 amino acids.

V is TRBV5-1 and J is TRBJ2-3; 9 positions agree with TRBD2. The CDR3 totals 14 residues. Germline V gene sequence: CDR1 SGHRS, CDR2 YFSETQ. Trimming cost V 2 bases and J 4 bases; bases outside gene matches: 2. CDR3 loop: CASSFSGRPDTQYF. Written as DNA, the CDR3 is TGCGCCAGCAGCTTTAGCGGGAGACCAGATACGCAGTATTTT. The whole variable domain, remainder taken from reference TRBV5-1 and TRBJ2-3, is KAGVTQTPRYLIKTRGQQVTLSCSPISGHRSVSWYQQTPGQGLQFLFEYFSETQRNKGNFPGRFSGRQFSNSRSEMNVSTLELGDSALYLCASSFSGRPDTQYFGPGTRLTVL.

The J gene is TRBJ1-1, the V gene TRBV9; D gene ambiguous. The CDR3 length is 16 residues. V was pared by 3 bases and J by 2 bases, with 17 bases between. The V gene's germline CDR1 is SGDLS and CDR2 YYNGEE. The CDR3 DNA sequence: TGTGCCAGCAGCGGATCGCCGGGAGGGTTCAACACTGAAGCTTTCTTT. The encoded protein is CASSGSPGGFNTEAFF.

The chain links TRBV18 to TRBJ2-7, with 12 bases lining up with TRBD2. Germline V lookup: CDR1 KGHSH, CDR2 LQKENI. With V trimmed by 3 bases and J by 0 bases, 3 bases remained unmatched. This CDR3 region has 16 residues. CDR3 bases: TGTGCCAGCTCACCGACGACTAGCGGGAGCTCCTACGAGCAGTACGTC. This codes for CASSPTTSGSSYEQYV.

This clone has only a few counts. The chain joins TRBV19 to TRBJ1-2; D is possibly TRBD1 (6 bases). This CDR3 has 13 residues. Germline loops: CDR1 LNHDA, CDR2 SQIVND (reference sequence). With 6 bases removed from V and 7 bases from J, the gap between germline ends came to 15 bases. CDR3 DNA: TGTGCCAGTAGCGCCAACGGGGGCGGTGGCTACACCTTC. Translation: CASSANGGGGYTF.

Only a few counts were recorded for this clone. The CDR3: CASSQDLDRLNTEAFF. The CDR3 region has the DNA TGCGCCAGCAGCCAAGATTTGGACAGGTTGAACACTGAAGCTTTCTTT. The rearrangement joins TRBV4-3 to TRBJ1-1, with 7 bases that match TRBD1. This CDR3 comprises 16 residues. V shed 0 bases, J shed 0 bases, and the junction held 4 bases outside the gene matches. The germline gives CDR1 LGHNA, CDR2 YSLEER.

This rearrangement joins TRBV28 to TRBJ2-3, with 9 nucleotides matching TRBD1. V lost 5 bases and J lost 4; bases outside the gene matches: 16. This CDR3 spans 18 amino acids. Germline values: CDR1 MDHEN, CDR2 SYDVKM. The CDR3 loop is CASSRLLSGQGESDTQYF. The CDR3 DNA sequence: TGTGCCAGCAGTCGATTGCTTTCGGGACAGGGTGAATCAGATACGCAGTATTTT. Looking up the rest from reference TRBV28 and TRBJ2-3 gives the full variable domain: DVKVTQSSRYLVKRTGEKVFLECVQDMDHENMFWYRQDPGLGLRLIYFSYDVKMKEKGDIPEGYSVSREKKERFSLILESASTNQTSMYLCASSRLLSGQGESDTQYFGPGTRLTVL.

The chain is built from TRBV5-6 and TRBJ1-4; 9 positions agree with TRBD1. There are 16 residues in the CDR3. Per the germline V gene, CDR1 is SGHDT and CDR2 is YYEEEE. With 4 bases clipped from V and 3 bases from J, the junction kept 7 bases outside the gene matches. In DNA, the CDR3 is TGTGCCAGCAGCCAGCAGGACAGGGGAGCTAATGAAAAACTGTTTTTT. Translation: CASSQQDRGANEKLFF.

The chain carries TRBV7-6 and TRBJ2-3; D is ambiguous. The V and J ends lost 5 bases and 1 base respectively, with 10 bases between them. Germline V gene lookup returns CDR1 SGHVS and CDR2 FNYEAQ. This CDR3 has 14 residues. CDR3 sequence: CASSRGQGTDTQYF. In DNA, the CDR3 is TGTGCCAGCAGCCGAGGCCAGGGCACAGATACGCAGTATTTT.

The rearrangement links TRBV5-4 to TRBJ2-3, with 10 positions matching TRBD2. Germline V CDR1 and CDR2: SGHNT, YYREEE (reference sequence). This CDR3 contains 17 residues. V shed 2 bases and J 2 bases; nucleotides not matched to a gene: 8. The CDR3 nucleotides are TGTGCCAGCAGCTTTGAGCGGGGACTAGCGAACACAGATACGCAGTATTTT. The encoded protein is CASSFERGLANTDTQYF.

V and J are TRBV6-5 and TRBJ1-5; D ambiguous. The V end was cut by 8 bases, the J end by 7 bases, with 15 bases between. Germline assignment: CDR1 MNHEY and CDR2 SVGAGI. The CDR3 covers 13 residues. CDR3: CASQIRGWQPQHF. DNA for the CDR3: TGTGCCAGCCAAATTCGAGGGTGGCAGCCCCAGCATTTT.

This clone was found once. The CDR3, as DNA: TGCGCCAGCAGCTTGTTGGATAGCGGGAGCGAGCAGTACTTC. It codes for CASSLLDSGSEQYF. The J gene is TRBJ2-7, the V gene TRBV5-1; TRBD2 agrees at 9 bases. V dropped 1 base and J dropped 6; count of bases not matched to a gene: 5. The CDR3 runs to 14 residues. Germline V lookup: CDR1 SGHRS, CDR2 YFSETQ. The full variable domain, completed using reference TRBV5-1 and TRBJ2-7, is KAGVTQTPRYLIKTRGQQVTLSCSPISGHRSVSWYQQTPGQGLQFLFEYFSETQRNKGNFPGRFSGRQFSNSRSEMNVSTLELGDSALYLCASSLLDSGSEQYFGPGTRLTVT.

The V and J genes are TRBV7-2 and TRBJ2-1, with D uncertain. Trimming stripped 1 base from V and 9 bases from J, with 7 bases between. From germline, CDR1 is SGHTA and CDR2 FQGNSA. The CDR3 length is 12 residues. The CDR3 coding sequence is TGTGCCAGCAGCTTAGTCTCTAGTGAGCAGTTCTTC. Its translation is CASSLVSSEQFF.

This chain's CDR3 is CASSGIGVDTDTQYF. The DNA of the CDR3 is TGTGCCAGCAGTGGGATAGGGGTGGACACAGATACGCAGTATTTT. The rearrangement uses TRBV2 and TRBJ2-3, with D possibly matching TRBD1 (5 bases). CDR1 and CDR2 from the germline V gene are SNHLY and FYNNEI. The CDR3 is made up of 15 amino acids. The V and J ends lost 4 bases and 2 bases respectively, with 13 bases between them.

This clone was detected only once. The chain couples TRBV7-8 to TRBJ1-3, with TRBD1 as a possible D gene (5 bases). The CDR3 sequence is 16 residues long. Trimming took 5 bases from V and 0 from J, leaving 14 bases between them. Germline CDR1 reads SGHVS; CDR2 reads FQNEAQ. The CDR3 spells CASSPGGGLSGNTIYF. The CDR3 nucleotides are TGTGCCAGCAGCCCGGGGGGAGGCCTCTCTGGAAACACCATATATTTT.

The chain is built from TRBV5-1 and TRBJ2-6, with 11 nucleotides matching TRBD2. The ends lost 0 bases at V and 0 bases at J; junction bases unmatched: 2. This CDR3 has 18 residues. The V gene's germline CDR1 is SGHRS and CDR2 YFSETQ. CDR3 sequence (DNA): TGCGCCAGCAGCTTGGGACTAGCGGGATCCTCTGGGGCCAACGTCCTGACTTTC. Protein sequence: CASSLGLAGSSGANVLTF.

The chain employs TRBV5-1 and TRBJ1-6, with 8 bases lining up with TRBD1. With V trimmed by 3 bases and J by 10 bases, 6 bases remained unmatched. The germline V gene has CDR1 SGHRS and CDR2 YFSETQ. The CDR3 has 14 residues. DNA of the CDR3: TGCGCCAGCAGCTGGGGGACAGGTGAATCACCCCTCCACTTT. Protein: CASSWGTGESPLHF.

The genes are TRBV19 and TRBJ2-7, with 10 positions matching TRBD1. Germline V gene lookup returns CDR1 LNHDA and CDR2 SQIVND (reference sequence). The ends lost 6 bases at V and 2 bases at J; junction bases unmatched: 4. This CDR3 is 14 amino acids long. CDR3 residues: CASRGTGAAYEQYF. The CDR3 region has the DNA TGTGCCAGTAGAGGGACAGGGGCTGCCTACGAGCAGTACTTC.

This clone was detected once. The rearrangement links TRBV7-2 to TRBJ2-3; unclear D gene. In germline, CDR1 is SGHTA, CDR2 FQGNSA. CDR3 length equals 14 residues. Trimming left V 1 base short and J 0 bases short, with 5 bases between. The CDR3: CASSLVTSTDTQYF. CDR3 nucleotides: TGTGCCAGCAGCTTAGTGACTAGCACAGATACGCAGTATTTT.

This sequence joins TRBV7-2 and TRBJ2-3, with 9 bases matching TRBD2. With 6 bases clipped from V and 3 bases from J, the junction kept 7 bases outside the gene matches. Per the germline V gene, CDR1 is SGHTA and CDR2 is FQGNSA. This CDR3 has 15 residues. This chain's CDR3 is CASRLPGLATDTQYF. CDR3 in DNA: TGTGCCAGCAGATTACCGGGACTAGCAACAGATACGCAGTATTTT.

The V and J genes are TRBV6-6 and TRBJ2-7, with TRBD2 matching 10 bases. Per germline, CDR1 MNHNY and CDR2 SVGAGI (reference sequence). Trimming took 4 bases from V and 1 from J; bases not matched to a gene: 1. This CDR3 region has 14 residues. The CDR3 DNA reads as TGTGCCAGCAGTTGGACTAGCGGTTCCTACGAGCAGTACGTC. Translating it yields CASSWTSGSYEQYV.